Presented here are 30 T cell receptor beta chains from one specimen sequenced in a study of a mutant IDH1 vaccine in newly diagnosed glioma. The assay was immunoSEQ multiplex PCR, and TCRdb's table has in-frame clones only and misses some. The sample carries about 40,000 clones, more than 85% recorded once. As to time point: week 5, during vaccination. With topical imiquimod, each dose of the vaccine consisted of 300 ug of mutant IDH1 20-mer peptide. Their cognate antigens are unknown. The sample in question was PBMCs, obtained from a glioma patient whose treatment included an IDH1 peptide vaccine. The receptor set was obtained from a man over 45 with glioma.

The chain is built from TRBV6-1 and TRBJ2-3; D not resolved. Germline CDR1 is MNHNS and CDR2 is SASEGT. V was pared by 6 bases and J by 4 bases, with 17 bases between. This CDR3 is built from 15 residues. For the CDR3, the DNA is TGTGCCAGCAGGGCCCTCACCGGGTCGTCAGATACGCAGTATTTT. Residues: CASRALTGSSDTQYF.

The gene calls are TRBV27 and TRBJ2-1, with TRBD1 matching 8 bases. Germline V CDR1 and CDR2: MNHEY, SMNVEV (reference sequence). CDR3 length: 14 residues. The trim removed 6 bases at V and 5 bases at J, leaving 6 bases unmatched. The CDR3 loop reads CASRTGQVNNEQFF. CDR3 DNA: TGTGCCAGCAGGACGGGACAGGTGAACAATGAGCAGTTCTTC.

The chain has TRBV5-1 and TRBJ1-5; weak D call: TRBD1 (6 bases). V dropped 7 bases and J dropped 0 bases, with 11 bases sitting between them. The CDR3 sequence is 14 residues long. CDR1 is SGHRS, CDR2 YFSETQ, per germline. CDR3 in DNA: TGCGCCAGCCGGGACACCAATAGCAATCAGCCCCAGCATTTT. Its translation: CASRDTNSNQPQHF.

The chain employs TRBV30 and TRBJ2-7, with TRBD2 identical over 8 bases. V lost 4 bases and J lost 0; bases outside the gene matches: 14. Germline CDR1 reads GTSNPN; CDR2 reads SVGIG (reference sequence). The CDR3 totals 17 residues. CDR3 amino acids: CAWILKGRGANSYEQYF. The CDR3 DNA reads as TGTGCCTGGATTTTGAAGGGGCGGGGGGCTAACTCCTACGAGCAGTACTTC. The whole variable domain, remainder taken from reference TRBV30 and TRBJ2-7, is SQTIHQWPATLVQPVGSPLSLECTVEGTSNPNLYWYRQAAGRGLQLLFYSVGIGQISSEVPQNLSASRPQDRQFILSSKKLLLSDSGFYLCAWILKGRGANSYEQYFGPGTRLTVT.

The chain recombines TRBV27 with TRBJ1-6; possibly TRBD1 for D (6 bases). Germline values: CDR1 MNHEY, CDR2 SMNVEV (reference sequence). The CDR3 runs to 14 residues. Trimming cost V 6 bases and J 7 bases, with 13 bases left between them. The CDR3 DNA follows: TGTGCCAGCAGGCGAGGGGGTTCAAATTCACCCCTCCACTTT. As protein: CASRRGGSNSPLHF.

The table lists this clone with a few counts. The chain is built from TRBV19 and TRBJ2-3; D tentatively fits TRBD1 or TRBD2 (7 bases each). The CDR3 length is 15 residues. In germline, CDR1 is LNHDA, CDR2 SQIVND (reference sequence). The ends were cut back, 3 bases at V and 4 bases at J, with 14 bases in the middle. CDR3 nucleotides: TGTGCCAGTAGTATGATCGCAGGGGGGGCAGATACGCAGTATTTT. This sequence encodes CASSMIAGGADTQYF.

The V call is TRBV5-1, the J call TRBJ1-1; TRBD1 aligns across 8 bases. Trimming took 7 bases from V and 5 from J; bases not matched to a gene: 7. The CDR3 is 13 residues long. Germline CDR1 reads SGHRS; CDR2 reads YFSETQ. In DNA, the CDR3 is TGCGCCAGCTCCAGGGGGCAAGGAACTGAAGCTTTCTTT. Translation gives CASSRGQGTEAFF.

This chain joins TRBV12-5 and TRBJ2-2; a weak D match, TRBD1 (5 bases). In germline, CDR1 is LGHNT, CDR2 FRNRAP. CDR3 length: 16 amino acids. V was shortened by 0 bases and J by 3 bases, with 11 bases between the two germline ends. The CDR3 region is CASGLVKGLYTGELFF. CDR3 nucleotide sequence: TGTGCTAGTGGTTTGGTAAAGGGGCTCTACACCGGGGAGCTGTTTTTT.

This chain links TRBV28 with TRBJ1-3; 9 bases agree with TRBD1. Unmatched junction bases numbered 3, after V lost 6 bases and J lost 0 bases. Germline lookup yields CDR1 MDHEN and CDR2 SYDVKM. This CDR3 region has 15 residues. The CDR3, as DNA: TGTGCCAGCAGAGCGACAGGGGGCTCTGGAAACACCATATATTTT. It yields the protein CASRATGGSGNTIYF.

The chain has TRBV6-4 and TRBJ1-2; D remains unclear. Germline V gene sequence: CDR1 MRHNA, CDR2 SNTAGT. CDR3 length equals 17 residues. Between the trimmed V and J ends, which lost 2 bases and 1 base, there was a span of 17 bases. CDR3 nucleotides: TGTGCCAGCAGTGACATAGGCAGGCTCCCTTTTAACTATGGCTACACCTTC. This gives the protein CASSDIGRLPFNYGYTF.

V is TRBV19 and J is TRBJ1-3; 9 bases match TRBD1. The germline CDR1 and CDR2 sequences are LNHDA and SQIVND (reference sequence). The CDR3 extends over 14 amino acids. After removal of 6 bases from V and 4 bases from J, the junction contained 4 bases not matched to a gene. The CDR3 loop is CASSHRGQGNTIYF. For the CDR3, the DNA is TGTGCCAGTAGCCACAGGGGGCAAGGAAACACCATATATTTT.

The J gene is TRBJ2-5, the V gene TRBV19; 9 bases map to TRBD1. CDR1 is LNHDA and CDR2 is SQIVND in the germline V gene (reference sequence). J lost 7 bases, V lost 5 bases, and 11 bases had no gene match. The CDR3 is 15 amino acids. CDR3 in DNA: TGTGCCAGTAGTGCCCGGACAGGGGTCGGTGGGACCCAGTACTTC. Translation: CASSARTGVGGTQYF.

The chain combines TRBV7-2 with TRBJ2-7; 12 nucleotides align to TRBD2. J was trimmed by 4 bases and V by 3 bases; bases with no gene match: 1. Germline loops: CDR1 SGHTA, CDR2 FQGNSA. CDR3 length equals 14 residues. CDR3: CASSLTSGSYEQYF. CDR3 sequence (DNA): TGTGCCAGCAGCTTGACTAGCGGGAGTTACGAGCAGTACTTC.

The chain joins TRBV28 to TRBJ1-5; the D is unclear. From germline, CDR1 is MDHEN and CDR2 SYDVKM. There are 13 residues in the CDR3. V shed 4 bases and J shed 6 bases, with 10 bases lying between them. CDR3 bases: TGTGCCAGCAGTTGGACCCCTCCTCAGCCCCAGCATTTT. This sequence encodes CASSWTPPQPQHF.

The gene calls are TRBV2 and TRBJ1-1; 8 bases are shared with TRBD1. CDR3 length: 13 amino acids. The trim removed 8 bases at V and 4 bases at J, leaving 6 bases unmatched. The V gene's germline CDR1 is SNHLY and CDR2 FYNNEI. CDR3 residues: CASVDRGGTEAFF. CDR3 coding DNA: TGTGCCAGCGTCGACAGGGGCGGCACTGAAGCTTTCTTT.

The rearrangement links TRBV6-5 to TRBJ1-2; D gene uncertain. Germline CDR1 is MNHEY and CDR2 is SVGAGI. CDR3 length: 15 amino acids. V was cut by 7 bases and J by 1 base, with 16 bases left in between. Written as DNA, the CDR3 is TGTGCCAGCACCCCACGTCGGGTTGGTAACTATGGCTACACCTTC. Translated: CASTPRRVGNYGYTF.

The J gene is TRBJ2-7, the V gene TRBV2; D uncertain. Deletions cut 1 base from V and 4 bases from J, with 11 bases between. Germline V gene data show CDR1 as SNHLY and CDR2 as FYNNEI. The CDR3 covers 14 residues. CDR3 DNA sequence: TGTGCCAGCAGTGAAGAAGGCGGCAGATACGAGCAGTACTTC. As protein: CASSEEGGRYEQYF.

V and J are TRBV5-6 and TRBJ2-5; TRBD2 agrees at 10 bases. V shed 0 bases and J 5 bases; nucleotides not matched to a gene: 10. Germline CDR1 and CDR2: SGHDT and YYEEEE. This CDR3 region has 17 residues. The CDR3 here is CASSLGSAGGPWETQYF. CDR3 sequence (DNA): TGTGCCAGCAGCTTGGGGTCAGCGGGAGGGCCCTGGGAGACCCAGTACTTC.

The chain employs TRBV29-1 and TRBJ2-7, with 8 bases matching TRBD1. The germline V gene has CDR1 SQVTM and CDR2 ANQGSEA. The junction had 6 bases not matched to a gene; V was cut back by 2 bases and J by 6 bases. CDR3 length: 13 amino acids. Here the CDR3 reads CSVERATGGEQYF. CDR3 bases: TGCAGCGTTGAAAGGGCAACAGGGGGCGAGCAGTACTTC.

The chain is built from TRBV5-6 and TRBJ1-1, with 7 bases lining up with TRBD1. The CDR3 loop spans 14 amino acids. Trimming cost V 4 bases and J 4 bases; bases outside gene matches: 7. Germline CDR1 is SGHDT and CDR2 is YYEEEE. CDR3 protein: CASSPPAGGTEAFF. CDR3 nucleotide sequence: TGTGCCAGCAGCCCTCCTGCAGGGGGCACTGAAGCTTTCTTT.

This chain links TRBV19 with TRBJ1-1; 8 bases match TRBD1. With 5 bases clipped from V and 0 bases from J, the junction kept 8 bases outside the gene matches. This CDR3 has 16 amino acids. Germline loops: CDR1 LNHDA, CDR2 SQIVND (reference sequence). CDR3 sequence reads: CASSFGQGPLNTEAFF. CDR3 sequence (DNA): TGTGCCAGTAGTTTTGGACAGGGACCCTTGAACACTGAAGCTTTCTTT.

The chain combines TRBV6-1 with TRBJ1-3; possible D gene TRBD1, 5 bases. CDR3 length: 13 residues. Germline loops: CDR1 MNHNS, CDR2 SASEGT. V lost 7 bases, J lost 0 bases, and 7 bases lay in between. CDR3 in amino acids: CASKGHSGNTIYF. CDR3 DNA: TGTGCCAGCAAGGGGCACTCTGGAAACACCATATATTTT.

The V gene is TRBV7-9, the J gene TRBJ1-1, with 11 bases matching TRBD1. The CDR3 loop spans 17 amino acids. The V gene's germline CDR1 is SEHNR and CDR2 FQNEAQ (reference sequence). The V segment lost 5 bases and the J segment 4 bases; nucleotides outside the gene matches: 12. The CDR3 DNA follows: TGTGCCAGCAGCCCGTGGACAGGGGGCGGGAAGGGCACTGAAGCTTTCTTT. This gives the protein CASSPWTGGGKGTEAFF.

This rearrangement joins TRBV5-1 to TRBJ2-1; TRBD2 aligns across 9 bases. V was pared by 4 bases and J by 0 bases, with 2 bases of the junction left unmatched. Germline CDR1 is SGHRS and CDR2 is YFSETQ. CDR3 length equals 15 residues. DNA for the CDR3: TGCGCCAGCAGCATTAGCGGGAGCTCCTACAATGAGCAGTTCTTC. Its protein product is CASSISGSSYNEQFF.

This CDR3 reads CASELVSGRETQYF. CDR3 bases: TGTGCCAGCGAGCTCGTTTCCGGGAGGGAGACCCAGTACTTC. This chain uses TRBV7-9 with TRBJ2-5; 7 nucleotides align to TRBD2. Trimming cost V 8 bases and J 5 bases; bases outside gene matches: 11. Germline V CDR1 and CDR2: SEHNR, FQNEAQ (reference sequence). The CDR3 is 14 residues long.

Only one count was recorded for this clone. The CDR3 DNA reads as TGTGCCACCAGCAGAGATAGGGGCTCCTACGAGCAGTACTTC. Its protein is CATSRDRGSYEQYF. This chain links TRBV15 with TRBJ2-7; D is possibly TRBD1 (5 bases). This CDR3 is built from 14 residues. The ends were cut back, 0 bases at V and 0 bases at J, with 6 bases in the middle. Germline values: CDR1 LNHNV, CDR2 YYDKDF (reference sequence).

The chain recombines TRBV7-9 with TRBJ2-1, with 9 bases fitting TRBD2. The CDR3 runs to 17 residues. Germline V gene lookup returns CDR1 SEHNR and CDR2 FQNEAQ (reference sequence). Losses at the gene ends were 5 bases for V and 0 bases for J; bases not matched to a gene: 8. The CDR3 loop reads CASSRFSGSDSYNEQFF. Written as DNA, the CDR3 is TGTGCCAGCAGCCGATTTAGCGGGAGTGACTCCTACAATGAGCAGTTCTTC.

The rearrangement joins TRBV29-1 to TRBJ2-7, with D uncertain. The CDR3 runs 12 residues. Per germline, CDR1 SQVTM and CDR2 ANQGSEA. V was cut by 3 bases and J by 0 bases, with 6 bases left in between. The CDR3 reads CSVDSGSYEQYF. The CDR3, as DNA: TGCAGCGTTGATAGTGGCTCCTACGAGCAGTACTTC.

The V and J genes are TRBV29-1 and TRBJ1-1, with D uncertain. The CDR3 consists of 11 residues. Germline CDR1 is SQVTM and CDR2 is ANQGSEA. V was shortened by 6 bases and J by 6 bases, with 11 bases between the two germline ends. In DNA, the CDR3 is TGCAGCGTAGAAATCGGACCTGAAGCTTTCTTT. This codes for CSVEIGPEAFF.

V is TRBV5-8 and J is TRBJ1-2; 7 nucleotides match TRBD1. The CDR3 contains 13 residues. Germline V gene lookup returns CDR1 SGHTS and CDR2 YDEGEE. The CDR3 DNA sequence: TGTTCTACCGGGGACAGAGTTGTTGGTGGCTACACCTTC. Amino acids: CSTGDRVVGGYTF.